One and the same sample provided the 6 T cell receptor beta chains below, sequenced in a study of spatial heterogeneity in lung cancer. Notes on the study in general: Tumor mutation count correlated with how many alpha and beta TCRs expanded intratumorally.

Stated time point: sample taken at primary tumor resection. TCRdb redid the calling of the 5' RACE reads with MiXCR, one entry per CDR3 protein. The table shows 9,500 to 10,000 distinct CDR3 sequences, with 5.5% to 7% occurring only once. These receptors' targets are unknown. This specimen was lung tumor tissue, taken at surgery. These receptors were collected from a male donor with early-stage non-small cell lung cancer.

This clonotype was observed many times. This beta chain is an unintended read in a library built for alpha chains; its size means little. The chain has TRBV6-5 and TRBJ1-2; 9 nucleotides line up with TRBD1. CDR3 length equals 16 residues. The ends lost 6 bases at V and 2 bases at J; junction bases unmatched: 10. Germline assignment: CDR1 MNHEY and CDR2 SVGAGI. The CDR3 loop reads CASRAGTGSVNYGYTF. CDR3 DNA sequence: TGTGCCAGCAGAGCCGGGACAGGGAGTGTCAACTATGGCTACACCTTC.

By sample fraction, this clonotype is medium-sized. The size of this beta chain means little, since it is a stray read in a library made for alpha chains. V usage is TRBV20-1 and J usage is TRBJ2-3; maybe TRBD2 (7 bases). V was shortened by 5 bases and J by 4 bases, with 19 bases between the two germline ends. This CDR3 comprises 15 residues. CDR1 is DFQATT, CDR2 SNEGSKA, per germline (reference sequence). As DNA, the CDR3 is TGCAGTGCTCCTCCCGGAGGGGGGGCGTCAGATACGCAGTATTTT. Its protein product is CSAPPGGGASDTQYF.

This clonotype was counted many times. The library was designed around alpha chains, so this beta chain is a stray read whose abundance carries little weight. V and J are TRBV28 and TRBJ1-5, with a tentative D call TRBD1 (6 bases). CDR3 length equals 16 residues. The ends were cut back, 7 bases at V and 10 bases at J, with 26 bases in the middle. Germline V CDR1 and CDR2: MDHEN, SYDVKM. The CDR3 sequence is CASNDKPRTAGDPQHF. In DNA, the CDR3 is TGTGCCAGCAACGATAAGCCCCGGACAGCTGGGGATCCCCAGCATTTT.

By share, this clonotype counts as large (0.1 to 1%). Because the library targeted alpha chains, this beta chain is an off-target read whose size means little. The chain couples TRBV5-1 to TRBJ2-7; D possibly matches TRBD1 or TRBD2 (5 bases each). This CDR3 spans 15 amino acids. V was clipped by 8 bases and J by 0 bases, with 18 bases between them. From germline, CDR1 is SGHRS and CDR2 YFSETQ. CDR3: CASRLGTESSYEQYF. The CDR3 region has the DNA TGCGCCAGTCGTTTAGGGACGGAAAGCTCCTACGAGCAGTACTTC.

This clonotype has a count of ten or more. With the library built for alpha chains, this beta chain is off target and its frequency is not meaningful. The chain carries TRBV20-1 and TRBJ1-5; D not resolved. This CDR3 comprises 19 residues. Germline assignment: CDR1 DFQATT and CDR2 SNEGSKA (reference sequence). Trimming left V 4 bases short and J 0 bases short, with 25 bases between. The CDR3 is CSAIQAYGLAQYSNQPQHF. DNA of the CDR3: TGCAGTGCTATCCAGGCGTATGGGTTGGCACAATATAGCAATCAGCCCCAGCATTTT.

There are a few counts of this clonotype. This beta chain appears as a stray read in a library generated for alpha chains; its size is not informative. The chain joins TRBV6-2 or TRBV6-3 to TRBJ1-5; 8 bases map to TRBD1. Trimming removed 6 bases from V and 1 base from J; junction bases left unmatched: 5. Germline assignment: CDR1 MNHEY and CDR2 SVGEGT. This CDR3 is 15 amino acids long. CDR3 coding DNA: TGTGCCAGCAGGTCGGGACAGGCGAGCAATCAGCCCCAGCATTTT. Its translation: CASRSGQASNQPQHF.